This T cell receptor beta chain was observed in a study of blood T cells in healthy people across ages. This clonotype was seen more than once but under ten times. Sample-barcoded 5' priming and a J-beta primer mix drove a second PCR of about 7 to 11 cycles. TCRdb fed the 5' RACE reads into MiXCR, producing one record per CDR3 protein. This table holds about 1,400,000 distinct CDR3 sequences, around 42% found once. This clonotype was obtained from a woman aged 18-29 years in good health. Sequenced material: blood.

DNA for the CDR3: TGTGCCAGCAGCTCCCGGACTAGTTTTGAGGAGCAGTTCTTC. Translating gives CASSSRTSFEEQFF. V is TRBV7-2 and J is TRBJ2-1, with 7 bases that match TRBD2. Per the germline V gene, CDR1 is SGHTA and CDR2 is FQGNSA. V shed 4 bases and J 10 bases; nucleotides not matched to a gene: 10. The CDR3 length is 14 residues.